A single sample is the source of the 25 T cell receptor beta chains below, sequenced in a study of T cells in localized non-small cell lung cancer. The repertoire was sequenced with immunoSEQ multiplex PCR; TCRdb's copy has only in-frame clones and lacks some. The table lists some 50,000 clones, more than 75% of them singletons. Source: PBMCs, taken before any cancer treatment. The receptors were gathered from a female donor with stage II lung adenocarcinoma.

The chain combines TRBV5-1 with TRBJ2-3; D perhaps matches TRBD2 (6 bases). V lost 4 bases to trimming and J lost 3 bases, with 18 bases between them. The germline V gene has CDR1 SGHRS and CDR2 YFSETQ. CDR3 length: 16 amino acids. The CDR3 reads CASSLGTSWGTDTQYF. The CDR3 nucleotides are TGCGCCAGCAGCCTCGGGACTTCCTGGGGGACAGATACGCAGTATTTT.

The chain has TRBV4-2 and TRBJ1-5; perhaps TRBD1 as D (5 bases). Per germline, CDR1 LGHNA and CDR2 YNFKEQ. The V end was cut by 0 bases, the J end by 4 bases, with 13 bases between. The CDR3 covers 16 residues. As DNA, the CDR3 is TGTGCCAGCAGCCAAGATTTCGAAAGGGGTAATCAGCCCCAGCATTTT. Translated: CASSQDFERGNQPQHF.

The CDR3 DNA reads TGTGCCAGCAGCTTAGTTGCGGGGTCTCAAGAGACCCAGTACTTC. It codes for CASSLVAGSQETQYF. J is TRBJ2-5 and V is TRBV7-2, with a possible D match to TRBD2 (6 bases). Per germline, CDR1 SGHTA and CDR2 FQGNSA. The CDR3 is made up of 15 amino acids. V dropped 1 base and J dropped 2 bases, with 11 bases sitting between them. The variable domain in full, completed from reference TRBV7-2 and TRBJ2-5, reads GAGVSQSPSNKVTEKGKDVELRCDPISGHTALYWYRQSLGQGLEFLIYFQGNSAPDKSGLPSDRFSAERTGGSVSTLTIQRTQQEDSAVYLCASSLVAGSQETQYFGPGTRLLVL.

The V call is TRBV10-3, the J call TRBJ1-2; a weak D match, TRBD1 (6 bases). Germline-derived CDR1 and CDR2 are ENHRY and SYGVKD. CDR3 length equals 15 residues. Trimming shortened V by 5 bases and J by 8 bases, and 21 bases separated the two germline ends. The CDR3: CAISTIQGYRDGYTF. CDR3 bases: TGTGCCATCAGTACGATACAGGGCTACCGTGACGGCTACACCTTC.

The chain is built from TRBV21-1 and TRBJ2-2; the table's D call, TRBD1, has no DNA check behind it. TRBV21-1 is a listed pseudogene. The CDR3 has 18 amino acids. Here the CDR3 DNA reads TGTGCCAGCAGCAAAGCAGGGGGACAGGGGTGGTACACCGGGGAGCTGTTTTTT. Amino acid sequence: CASSKAGGQGWYTGELFF.

The genes are TRBV6-5 and TRBJ2-3; D may be TRBD2 (6 bases). CDR1 is MNHEY, CDR2 SVGAGI, per germline. The CDR3 loop spans 14 amino acids. V was cut by 7 bases and J by 0 bases, with 11 bases left in between. The CDR3 loop is CASKGGASTDTQYF. CDR3 nucleotide sequence: TGTGCCAGCAAAGGCGGGGCGAGCACAGATACGCAGTATTTT.

The rearrangement links TRBV28 to TRBJ1-2; D is unresolved. The germline V gene has CDR1 MDHEN and CDR2 SYDVKM. Trimming took 3 bases from V and 1 from J, leaving 6 bases between them. This CDR3 region has 13 residues. The CDR3 here is CASSFGNNYGYTF. The CDR3 DNA reads as TGTGCCAGCAGTTTTGGCAATAACTATGGCTACACCTTC.

The chain employs TRBV5-6 and TRBJ1-2, with 10 bases lining up with TRBD1. This CDR3 contains 17 residues. The J segment lost 4 bases and the V segment lost 2 bases, leaving 11 bases of the junction unmatched. Germline CDR1 is SGHDT and CDR2 is YYEEEE. CDR3 bases: TGTGCCAGCAGCTTAGTCCCGGGACAGGGGCAAAGCTATGGCTACACCTTC. This codes for CASSLVPGQGQSYGYTF.

The chain carries TRBV19 and TRBJ1-2, with D hard to call. Looked up from germline, CDR1 is LNHDA and CDR2 is SQIVND (reference sequence). The CDR3 is made up of 17 amino acids. V was cut by 0 bases and J by 6 bases, with 20 bases left in between. The CDR3 DNA follows: TGTGCCAGTAGTATAGAACGGGCAACAGCCAGAACTAATGGCTACACCTTC. This translates into CASSIERATARTNGYTF.

This clone has more than one count but fewer than ten. Other DNA sequences in this specimen translate into the identical CDR3. The chain joins TRBV2 to TRBJ1-5; maybe TRBD1 (5 bases). V gave up 2 bases and J gave up 2 bases, with 7 bases separating them. Germline V CDR1 and CDR2: SNHLY, FYNNEI. This CDR3 has 14 residues. The CDR3 region has the DNA TGTGCCAGCAGTGAAAGACAGCGCAATCAGCCCCAGCATTTT. It is translated as CASSERQRNQPQHF. Full variable domain (missing parts from reference TRBV2 and TRBJ1-5): EPEVTQTPSHQVTQMGQEVILRCVPISNHLYFYWYRQILGQKVEFLVSFYNNEISEKSEIFDDQFSVERPDGSNFTLKIRSTKLEDSAMYFCASSERQRNQPQHFGDGTRLSIL.

The V gene is TRBV5-1, the J gene TRBJ1-1; D is ambiguous. Looked up from germline, CDR1 is SGHRS and CDR2 is YFSETQ. V lost 0 bases to trimming and J lost 0 bases, with 12 bases between them. The CDR3 has 16 amino acids. CDR3 residues: CASSLAQGGLNTEAFF. CDR3 bases: TGCGCCAGCAGCTTGGCCCAAGGTGGCTTGAACACTGAAGCTTTCTTT.

The chain combines TRBV27 with TRBJ1-2, with a tentative D call TRBD1 (6 bases). The ends were cut back, 3 bases at V and 8 bases at J, with 13 bases in the middle. This CDR3 region has 13 residues. Looked up from germline, CDR1 is MNHEY and CDR2 is SMNVEV (reference sequence). The CDR3 loop reads CASSFQQGLGYTF. CDR3 nucleotide sequence: TGTGCCAGCAGTTTCCAACAGGGATTGGGCTACACCTTC.

The V and J genes are TRBV19 and TRBJ2-7, with D maybe TRBD2 (5 bases). The CDR3 consists of 16 residues. Looked up from germline, CDR1 is LNHDA and CDR2 is SQIVND (reference sequence). The V gene lost 3 bases and the J gene lost 3 bases, with 18 bases spanning the gap. CDR3 sequence reads: CASSMEAAEAYYEQYF. Here the CDR3 DNA reads TGTGCCAGTAGTATGGAGGCGGCGGAGGCATACTACGAGCAGTACTTC.

CDR3 sequence: CASSYTFGALGDTF. As DNA, the CDR3 is TGTGCCAGCAGTTACACCTTCGGAGCCCTGGGGGACACCTTC. The rearrangement joins TRBV6-5 to TRBJ1-2, with a weak D call TRBD1 (5 bases). The V end was cut by 2 bases, the J end by 12 bases, with 19 bases between. From germline, CDR1 is MNHEY and CDR2 SVGAGI. The CDR3 spans 14 residues.

The chain links TRBV2 to TRBJ2-4; no definite D call. CDR3 length: 14 amino acids. Trimming removed 5 bases at V and 0 bases at J, with 8 bases between. The germline gives CDR1 SNHLY, CDR2 FYNNEI. As DNA, the CDR3 is TGTGCCAGCAGTTTCGGGTTAGCCAAAAACATTCAGTACTTC. It codes for CASSFGLAKNIQYF.

This clone has more than one count but fewer than ten. This rearrangement joins TRBV29-1 to TRBJ2-7, with D uncertain. Trimming left V 3 bases short and J 5 bases short, with 14 bases between. The germline V gene has CDR1 SQVTM and CDR2 ANQGSEA. This CDR3 has 13 residues. The CDR3 nucleotides read TGCAGCGTTGACAGCCTTGGCAGAGACGAGCAGTACTTC. It is translated as CSVDSLGRDEQYF.

This chain connects TRBV5-1 to TRBJ2-1; 7 positions agree with TRBD2. CDR1 is SGHRS and CDR2 is YFSETQ in the germline V gene. This CDR3 region has 13 residues. The V and J ends lost 4 bases and 4 bases, in that order; junction bases with no gene match: 2. In DNA form, the CDR3 reads TGCGCCAGCAGCGCCGGGGGGTACAATGAGCAGTTCTTC. This codes for CASSAGGYNEQFF.

The J gene is TRBJ2-5, the V gene TRBV5-1; D not resolved. CDR3 length: 13 amino acids. Trimming took off 0 bases at V and 5 bases at J, with 8 bases between the two ends. Per the germline V gene, CDR1 is SGHRS and CDR2 is YFSETQ. The CDR3 loop is CASSLEHGETQYF. DNA of the CDR3: TGCGCCAGCAGCTTGGAGCACGGGGAGACCCAGTACTTC.

The J gene is TRBJ1-1, the V gene TRBV29-1; TRBD1 aligns across 8 bases. V dropped 6 bases and J dropped 6; count of bases not matched to a gene: 9. CDR1 is SQVTM, CDR2 ANQGSEA, per germline. The CDR3 loop spans 13 amino acids. CDR3 DNA: TGCAGCGTCGCGACAGGGGCCCCGTCTGAAGCTTTCTTT. Encoded protein: CSVATGAPSEAFF.

DNA of the CDR3: TGTGCCAGCTCACCGGGCAGGGGGCCGAGCAATGAGCAGTTCTTC. It specifies CASSPGRGPSNEQFF. The J gene is TRBJ2-1, the V gene TRBV18; 8 bases align to TRBD1. This CDR3 has 15 residues. CDR1 and CDR2 from the germline V gene are KGHSH and LQKENI. V was clipped by 3 bases and J by 6 bases; unmatched bases: 7.

This chain links TRBV4-2 with TRBJ2-1, with TRBD2 as a possible D gene (6 bases). Germline values: CDR1 LGHNA, CDR2 YNFKEQ. The V and J ends lost 4 bases and 8 bases respectively, with 18 bases between them. The CDR3 covers 15 residues. Written as DNA, the CDR3 is TGTGCCAGCAGCCCTCCTAGCGACGGGCGCGATGAGCAGTTCTTC. Protein sequence: CASSPPSDGRDEQFF.

The chain uses TRBV5-4 and TRBJ2-3; no reliable D call. The length of the CDR3 is 12 residues. The germline V and J ends were trimmed by 3 bases and 3 bases, with 5 bases remaining between them. CDR1 is SGHNT and CDR2 is YYREEE in the germline V gene (reference sequence). The CDR3 loop is CASSSRTDTQYF. For the CDR3, the DNA is TGTGCCAGCAGCTCGCGTACAGATACGCAGTATTTT.

CDR3 sequence reads: CASSLEPGGRNEQFF. The DNA for the CDR3 is TGCGCCAGCAGCTTGGAACCGGGGGGGCGTAATGAGCAGTTCTTC. J is TRBJ2-1 and V is TRBV5-1, with 8 positions matching TRBD2. CDR1 and CDR2 from the germline V gene are SGHRS and YFSETQ. Trimming took 0 bases from V and 7 from J; bases not matched to a gene: 6. This CDR3 contains 15 residues.

The genes are TRBV6-6 and TRBJ2-7; 7 positions match TRBD1. Germline lookup yields CDR1 MNHNY and CDR2 SVGAGI (reference sequence). The V segment lost 0 bases and the J segment 7 bases; nucleotides outside the gene matches: 0. This CDR3 spans 12 amino acids. The CDR3 is CASSYSQGEQYF. The CDR3 region has the DNA TGTGCCAGCAGTTACTCACAGGGGGAGCAGTACTTC.

The genes are TRBV5-1 and TRBJ1-4; the D gene is possibly TRBD1 (5 bases). This CDR3 region has 15 residues. The V end lost 3 bases, the J end lost 3 bases, and 12 bases lay between the germline ends. The germline V gene encodes CDR1 SGHRS and CDR2 YFSETQ. The CDR3 loop is CASSWWAGSNEKLFF. CDR3 in DNA: TGCGCCAGCAGCTGGTGGGCAGGGTCTAATGAAAAACTGTTTTTT.